This entry concerns a single T cell receptor beta chain. Its recognized antigen is unknown. No clone much larger than this one lies a single base away; base qualities are absent. In the prospective study, participants were roughly 18 to 90 years old, resided in under 30 geographic areas of the United States, and were enrolled through a virtual design. In the prospective study, cohorts were assigned on the basis of participant-reported clinical history obtained from a screening survey and a study questionnaire. ImmuneRACE Cohort 3 recovered participants were defined by two consecutive negative NP/OP PCR tests, healthcare professional clearance, or symptom resolution. Mobile phlebotomists in the prospective study collected whole blood, serum and a nasopharyngeal or oropharyngeal swab from every participant. Over an approximately two-month period, participants in the prospective study had the option of providing additional blood draws and questionnaires. Before DNA extraction, prospective study blood samples were shipped either frozen or at room temperature.

TCRbeta CDR3 regions were amplified from genomic DNA by means of the immunoSEQ Assay, a bias-controlled multiplex PCR. In the original analysis: Nucleated cell counts per sample were estimated from amplification of reference gene primers within the assay. To quantify the absolute abundance of each unique TCRbeta CDR3 rearrangement, sequence reads were collapsed and filtered. For each sample, productive Simpson clonality was calculated as the square root of Simpson's diversity index over productive rearrangements. TCRdb retrieved this table from immuneACCESS and kept in-frame rearrangements only. Not all clones are present; in checked studies, unresolved V genes account for under half, and no reason is known for the remainder. The DNA was the basis for D and trimming; V, J and clone size are from that table. The sample table holds 250,000 to 300,000 clones, of which over 75% were seen once. The ten largest make up roughly 15% of the sample.

This entry comes from a study of blood T cell repertoires in COVID-19 (dated by TCRdb to the early 2020s). For the study in its entirety: The collaborator samples originated in the United States, Italy and Spain and spanned the acute and convalescent phases of COVID-19. Samples were obtained from the ongoing ImmuneRACE study (first 160 participants) and from about 1,300 subjects provided by 6 global collaborators. Sample metadata almost always included a de-identified subject ID, COVID-19 status, age in years and sex. HLA class I and class II types, where available, came from metadata supplied by the sample provider rather than from assay-based typing. Deeply sampled blood TCRbeta repertoires from subjects exposed to, actively infected with, or recovered from COVID-19 were included in the dataset. The prospective study material was composed of cDNA or gDNA derived from T cells, B-cell-depleted T cells, or PBMCs. The repertoires were released in a freely available public database intended as a resource for research on the immune response to SARS-CoV-2. What the work shows at the level of the full study, not this receptor alone: The quantity of clinical and demographic metadata differed by source and by participant and was supplied without curation.

For CDR1 and CDR2, the germline V gene lists SGHDT and YYEEEE. From the cysteine up to the phenylalanine, the CDR3 has a length of 14 residues. The retained sequence is limited to the CDR3, 42 bases, with the frame set at the first base. Deletion took 4 bases off V and 2 bases off J, with a span of 12 bases between the germline ends. The receptor comes from a man aged 18 to 35 who had recovered from COVID-19. Input material: PBMCs or T cells enriched from blood (not recorded which). The chain is encoded by TRBV5-6 joined to TRBJ1-2; the D gene is perhaps TRBD1, on 6 matching bases. The sequenced DNA: TGTGCCAGCAGCACCCAAACAGGGAACTATGGCTACACCTTC. The translation is CASSTQTGNYGYTF.